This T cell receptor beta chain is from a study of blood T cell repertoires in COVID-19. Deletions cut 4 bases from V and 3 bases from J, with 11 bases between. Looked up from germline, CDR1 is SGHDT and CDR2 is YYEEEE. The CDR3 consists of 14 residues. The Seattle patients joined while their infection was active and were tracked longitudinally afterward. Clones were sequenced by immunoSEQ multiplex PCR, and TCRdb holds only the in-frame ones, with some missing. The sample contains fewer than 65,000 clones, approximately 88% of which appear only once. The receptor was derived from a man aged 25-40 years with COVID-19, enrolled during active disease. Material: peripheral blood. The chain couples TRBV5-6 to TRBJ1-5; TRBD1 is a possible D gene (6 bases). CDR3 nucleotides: TGTGCCAGCAGCACGACAGGTTACAATCAGCCCCAGCATTTT. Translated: CASSTTGYNQPQHF.